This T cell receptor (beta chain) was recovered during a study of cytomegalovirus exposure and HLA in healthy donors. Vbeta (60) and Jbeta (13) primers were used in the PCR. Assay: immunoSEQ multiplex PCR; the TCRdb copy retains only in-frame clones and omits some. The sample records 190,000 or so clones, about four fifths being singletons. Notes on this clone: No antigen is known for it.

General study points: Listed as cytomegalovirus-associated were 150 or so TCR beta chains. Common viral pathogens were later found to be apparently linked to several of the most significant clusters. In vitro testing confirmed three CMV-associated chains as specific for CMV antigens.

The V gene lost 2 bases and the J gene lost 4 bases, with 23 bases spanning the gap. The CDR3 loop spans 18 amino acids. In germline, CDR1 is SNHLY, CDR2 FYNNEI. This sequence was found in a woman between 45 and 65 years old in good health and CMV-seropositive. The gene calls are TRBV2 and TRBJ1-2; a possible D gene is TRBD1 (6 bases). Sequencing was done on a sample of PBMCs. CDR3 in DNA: TGTGCCAGCAGTGAAACTATTGACAGGTCCCAGAGGGGCTATGGCTACACCTTC. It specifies CASSETIDRSQRGYGYTF.